The 13 T cell receptor beta chains given below trace back to one sample, sequenced in a study of cytomegalovirus exposure and HLA in healthy donors. Primers: 60 Vbeta forward and 13 Jbeta reverse. Here immunoSEQ multiplex PCR was the method, and the copy in TCRdb shows in-frame clones only, minus some. This table holds under 100,000 clones. The sample comprised PBMCs. Every receptor here comes from a woman younger than 45 in good health and CMV-seronegative.

This chain joins TRBV20-1 and TRBJ2-5, with D maybe TRBD1 (6 bases). Germline CDR1 and CDR2: DFQATT and SNEGSKA (reference sequence). V dropped 7 bases and J dropped 2 bases, with 8 bases sitting between them. The CDR3 is made up of 11 amino acids. The CDR3 nucleotides read TGCAGTGTTGGACAGCAAGAGACCCAGTACTTC. It translates to CSVGQQETQYF.

In DNA, the CDR3 is TGCGCCAGCAGCCCCGGAGGGTCAGTTAATGAAAAACTGTTTTTT. Amino acid sequence: CASSPGGSVNEKLFF. The V and J genes are TRBV5-1 and TRBJ1-4; the D is unclear. CDR1 and CDR2 (germline): SGHRS, YFSETQ. This CDR3 contains 15 residues. V dropped 4 bases and J dropped 4 bases, with 14 bases sitting between them.

This chain links TRBV7-3 with TRBJ2-1; 8 positions agree with TRBD1. J was trimmed by 0 bases and V by 5 bases; bases with no gene match: 6. The CDR3 consists of 16 residues. Per the germline V gene, CDR1 is SGHTA and CDR2 is FQGTGA. The CDR3: CASSLQGQASYNEQFF. In nucleotides, the CDR3 is TGTGCCAGCAGCCTACAGGGACAGGCCTCCTACAATGAGCAGTTCTTC. The full variable domain, rest sourced from reference TRBV7-3 and TRBJ2-1, is GAGVSQTPSNKVTEKGKYVELRCDPISGHTALYWYRQSLGQGPEFLIYFQGTGAADDSGLPNDRFFAVRPEGSVSTLKIQRTERGDSAVYLCASSLQGQASYNEQFFGPGTRLTVL.

The CDR3 DNA is TGTGCCAGCAGCGCCCACATACAGGGGTCCAACACTGAAGCTTTCTTT. It encodes CASSAHIQGSNTEAFF. The gene calls are TRBV9 and TRBJ1-1; 7 nucleotides line up with TRBD1. This CDR3 contains 16 residues. The V gene end was trimmed by 3 bases and the J gene end by 2 bases; junction bases not matched to a gene: 10. The germline V gene encodes CDR1 SGDLS and CDR2 YYNGEE. Using reference TRBV9 and TRBJ1-1 for the parts outside the CDR3, the full variable domain is DSGVTQTPKHLITATGQRVTLRCSPRSGDLSVYWYQQSLDQGLQFLIQYYNGEERAKGNILERFSAQQFPDLHSELNLSSLELGDSALYFCASSAHIQGSNTEAFFGQGTRLTVV.

The rearrangement uses TRBV7-9 and TRBJ2-4, with 8 positions matching TRBD2. CDR1 and CDR2 from the germline V gene are SEHNR and FQNEAQ (reference sequence). Trimming removed 5 bases from V and 16 bases from J; junction bases left unmatched: 10. This CDR3 has 12 residues. The CDR3 DNA reads as TGTGCCAGCAGCCCACCAGCGGGGGCGGAATACTTC. It yields the protein CASSPPAGAEYF.

Written as DNA, the CDR3 is TGTGCCAGCAGTGGGACAGGGGGCATGACCTACGAGCAGTACTTC. Protein: CASSGTGGMTYEQYF. The chain has TRBV2 and TRBJ2-7; 11 bases are a match to TRBD1. This CDR3 has 15 residues. Germline V gene sequence: CDR1 SNHLY, CDR2 FYNNEI. The V segment lost 4 bases and the J segment 2 bases; nucleotides outside the gene matches: 4.

This chain connects TRBV2 to TRBJ2-5, with D perhaps TRBD2 (5 bases). CDR3 size: 14 residues. Germline CDR1 reads SNHLY; CDR2 reads FYNNEI. V shed 2 bases and J shed 3 bases, with 10 bases lying between them. The CDR3 protein is CASSEWGAEETQYF. CDR3 bases: TGTGCCAGCAGTGAATGGGGAGCGGAAGAGACCCAGTACTTC.

CDR3 DNA: TGTGCCAGCAGTTTCTACAGGGGGGTAGGCGGCTACACCTTC. This sequence encodes CASSFYRGVGGYTF. V usage is TRBV27 and J usage is TRBJ1-2, with 8 positions matching TRBD1. The CDR3 spans 14 residues. The trim removed 3 bases at V and 8 bases at J, leaving 8 bases unmatched. The germline V gene encodes CDR1 MNHEY and CDR2 SMNVEV (reference sequence).

The chain employs TRBV28 and TRBJ2-7; possible D gene TRBD1, 6 bases. V dropped 3 bases and J dropped 0 bases, with 15 bases sitting between them. The CDR3 is 16 residues long. CDR1 is MDHEN, CDR2 SYDVKM, per germline. The CDR3 sequence is CASSFGTPVNSYEQYF. DNA of the CDR3: TGTGCCAGCAGTTTTGGGACACCTGTCAACTCCTACGAGCAGTACTTC. Combining the CDR3 with reference TRBV28 and TRBJ2-7 gives the whole variable domain DVKVTQSSRYLVKRTGEKVFLECVQDMDHENMFWYRQDPGLGLRLIYFSYDVKMKEKGDIPEGYSVSREKKERFSLILESASTNQTSMYLCASSFGTPVNSYEQYFGPGTRLTVT.

This chain links TRBV14 with TRBJ1-6; D remains ambiguous. Germline CDR1 SGHDN, CDR2 FVKESK. With 4 bases removed from V and 7 bases from J, the gap between germline ends came to 8 bases. The length of the CDR3 is 13 residues. The CDR3 bases are TGTGCCAGCAGCCCTACCGGGAATTCACCCCTCCACTTT. Protein product: CASSPTGNSPLHF.

In nucleotides, the CDR3 is TGCGCCAGCAGCTTAACCGGTAGGGGCAATGAGCAGTTCTTC. Protein sequence: CASSLTGRGNEQFF. This chain links TRBV5-1 with TRBJ2-1; D is possibly TRBD1 (5 bases). Trimming left V 2 bases short and J 6 bases short, with 12 bases between. Per germline, CDR1 SGHRS and CDR2 YFSETQ. This CDR3 region has 14 residues. The full variable domain, in which reference TRBV5-1 and TRBJ2-1 provide the parts outside the CDR3, is KAGVTQTPRYLIKTRGQQVTLSCSPISGHRSVSWYQQTPGQGLQFLFEYFSETQRNKGNFPGRFSGRQFSNSRSEMNVSTLELGDSALYLCASSLTGRGNEQFFGPGTRLTVL.

The chain has TRBV27 and TRBJ2-6; 9 bases agree with TRBD1. The CDR3 totals 18 residues. Germline loops: CDR1 MNHEY, CDR2 SMNVEV (reference sequence). Trimming removed 4 bases from V and 0 bases from J; junction bases left unmatched: 7. The CDR3 region is CASSSLTGGSSGANVLTF. CDR3 sequence (DNA): TGTGCCAGCAGTTCCCTCACAGGGGGCAGCTCTGGGGCCAACGTCCTGACTTTC.

V usage is TRBV7-8 and J usage is TRBJ2-2, with TRBD1 matching 8 bases. V dropped 8 bases and J dropped 6; count of bases not matched to a gene: 2. In germline, CDR1 is SGHVS, CDR2 FQNEAQ. This CDR3 region has 12 residues. This CDR3 is CASLRGPGELFF. The CDR3 DNA follows: TGTGCCAGCCTCAGGGGGCCCGGGGAGCTGTTTTTT.